This T cell receptor beta chain was retrieved from a study of vaccination effects on CD4 cells after COVID-19. Points on this clone: Its antigen is not known.

Study conclusions and caveats: Healthy vaccinees had only 1 of 255 vaccine-induced clones cross-react with common cold coronaviruses.

Germline lookup yields CDR1 KGHDR and CDR2 SFDVKD. The J segment lost 5 bases and the V segment lost 5 bases, leaving 3 bases of the junction unmatched. The CDR3 is 14 residues long. Peptide-pool stimulation followed by sequencing identified expanded antigen-specific CD4+ clonotypes in the ViraFEST assay. Following culture for about ten days, CD4+ T cells were isolated. Each person got two doses of an mRNA SARS-CoV-2 vaccine, BNT162b2 or mRNA-1273. Nucleocapsid antibodies were negative in the vaccine recipients, who had never had SARS-CoV-2 infection. Every well housed 2.1 million or so PBMC, which grew in culture alongside 9 to 10 IU/ml IL-2 and 10 ug/ml peptides. Produced via immunoSEQ multiplex PCR; TCRdb's table is partial and in-frame only. This table holds 30,000 or so clones, about 70% found once.

The origin of this receptor is a human donor who received a COVID-19 vaccine. The chain joins TRBV24-1 to TRBJ2-3; 10 bases align to TRBD2. Source: CD4+ T cells from PBMCs cultured with HCoV-229E spike peptides, taken after COVID-19 vaccination. In DNA, the CDR3 is TGTGCCACCAGTGTAGCTAGCGGGGGAGATACGCAGTATTTT. Protein product: CATSVASGGDTQYF.